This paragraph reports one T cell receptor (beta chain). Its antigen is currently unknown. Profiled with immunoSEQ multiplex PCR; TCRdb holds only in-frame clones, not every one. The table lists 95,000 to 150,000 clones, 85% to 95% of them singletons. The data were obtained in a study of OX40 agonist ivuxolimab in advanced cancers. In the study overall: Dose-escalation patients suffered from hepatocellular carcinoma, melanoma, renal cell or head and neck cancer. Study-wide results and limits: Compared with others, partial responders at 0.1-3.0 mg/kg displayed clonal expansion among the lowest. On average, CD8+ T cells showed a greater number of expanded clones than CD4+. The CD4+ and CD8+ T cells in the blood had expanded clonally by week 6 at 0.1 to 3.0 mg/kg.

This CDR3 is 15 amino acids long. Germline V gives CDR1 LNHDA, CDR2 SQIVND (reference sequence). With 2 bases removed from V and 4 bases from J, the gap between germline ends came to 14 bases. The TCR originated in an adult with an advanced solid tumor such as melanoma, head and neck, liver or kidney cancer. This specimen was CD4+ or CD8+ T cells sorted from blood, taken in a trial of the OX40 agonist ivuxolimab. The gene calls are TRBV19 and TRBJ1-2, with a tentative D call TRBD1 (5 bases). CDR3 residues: CASSIRSQGGYGYTF. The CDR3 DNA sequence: TGTGCCAGTAGTATAAGGTCGCAGGGAGGCTATGGCTACACCTTC. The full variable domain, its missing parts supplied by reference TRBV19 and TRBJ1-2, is DGGITQSPKYLFRKEGQNVTLSCEQNLNHDAMYWYRQDPGQGLRLIYYSQIVNDFQKGDIAEGYSVSREKKESFPLTVTSAQKNPTAFYLCASSIRSQGGYGYTFGSGTRLTVV.